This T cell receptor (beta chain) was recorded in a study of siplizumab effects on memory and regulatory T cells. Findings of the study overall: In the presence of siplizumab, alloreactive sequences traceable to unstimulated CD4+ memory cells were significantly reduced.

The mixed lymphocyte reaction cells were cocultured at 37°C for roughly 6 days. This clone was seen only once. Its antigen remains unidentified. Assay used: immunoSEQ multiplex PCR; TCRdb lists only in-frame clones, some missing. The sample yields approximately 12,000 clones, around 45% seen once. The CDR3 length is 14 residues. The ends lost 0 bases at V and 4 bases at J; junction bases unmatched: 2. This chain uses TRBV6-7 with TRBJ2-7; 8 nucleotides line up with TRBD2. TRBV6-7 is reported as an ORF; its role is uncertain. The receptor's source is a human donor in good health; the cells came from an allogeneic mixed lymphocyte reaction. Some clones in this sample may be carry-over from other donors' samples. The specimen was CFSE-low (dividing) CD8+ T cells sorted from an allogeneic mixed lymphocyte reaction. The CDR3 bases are TGTGCCAGCAGTTACTCAGGGACTAGGTACGAGCAGTACTTC. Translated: CASSYSGTRYEQYF.